The 13 T cell receptor beta chains below all came from one sample that was sequenced in a study of OX40 agonist ivuxolimab in advanced cancers. TCRdb's copy holds only in-frame clones and misses some; the assay was immunoSEQ multiplex PCR. The repertoire holds just under 65,000 clones, with approximately 84% as singletons. The sequenced sample was CD4+ or CD8+ T cells sorted from blood, obtained in a trial of the OX40 agonist ivuxolimab. The receptors stem from an adult with an advanced solid tumor such as melanoma, head and neck, liver or kidney cancer.

There are a few counts of this clone. The chain couples TRBV27 to TRBJ2-5, with D unclear. V was clipped by 4 bases and J by 5 bases, with 8 bases between them. Germline CDR1 and CDR2: MNHEY and SMNVEV (reference sequence). The CDR3 sequence is 12 residues long. The DNA of the CDR3 is TGTGCCAGCAGTTCCAAACGCGAGACCCAGTACTTC. This encodes CASSSKRETQYF.

For the CDR3, the DNA is TGTGCCAGCTCACCATACGTGGGGGGGGCCGGCGAAAAACTGTTTTTT. Protein: CASSPYVGGAGEKLFF. The genes are TRBV18 and TRBJ1-4, with D tentatively TRBD1 (6 bases). This CDR3 contains 16 residues. V was pared by 2 bases and J by 8 bases, with 18 bases between. The V gene's germline CDR1 is KGHSH and CDR2 LQKENI.

The rearrangement uses TRBV5-4 and TRBJ1-1; the D is unclear. With 5 bases removed from V and 3 bases from J, the gap between germline ends came to 14 bases. This CDR3 is built from 14 residues. CDR1 is SGHNT and CDR2 is YYREEE in the germline V gene (reference sequence). CDR3 protein: CASSPEVGYTEAFF. Written as DNA, the CDR3 is TGTGCCAGCAGTCCAGAGGTGGGGTACACTGAAGCTTTCTTT. The full variable domain, rest sourced from reference TRBV5-4 and TRBJ1-1, is ETGVTQSPTHLIKTRGQQVTLRCSSQSGHNTVSWYQQALGQGPQFIFQYYREEENGRGNFPPRFSGLQFPNYSSELNVNALELDDSALYLCASSPEVGYTEAFFGQGTRLTVV.

V is TRBV2 and J is TRBJ1-5; TRBD1 matches 7 bases. From germline, CDR1 is SNHLY and CDR2 FYNNEI. The CDR3 has 15 amino acids. The trim removed 7 bases at V and 2 bases at J, leaving 8 bases unmatched. The CDR3 spells CASKSQGGGNQPQHF. In DNA, the CDR3 is TGTGCCAGCAAAAGTCAGGGGGGGGGCAATCAGCCCCAGCATTTT.

As regards this clone: The junction differs from germline at one of its ends, possibly a read error. Other DNA sequences in this specimen translate into the identical CDR3. The gene calls are TRBV6-6 and TRBJ1-5; D is possibly TRBD1 (5 bases). The CDR3 has 13 amino acids. Germline CDR1 MNHNY, CDR2 SVGAGI (reference sequence). The CDR3 reads CASVQGVNQPQHF. CDR3 nucleotide sequence: TGTGCCAGCGTTCAGGGCGTGAATCAGCCTCAGCATTTT.

The V and J genes are TRBV5-4 and TRBJ2-5, with D tentatively TRBD1 (6 bases). CDR3 length equals 15 residues. Germline V gene sequence: CDR1 SGHNT, CDR2 YYREEE (reference sequence). The V gene lost 0 bases and the J gene lost 1 base, with 10 bases spanning the gap. The CDR3 is CASSLGSTGQETQYF. In DNA, the CDR3 is TGTGCCAGCAGCTTGGGCTCGACAGGCCAAGAGACCCAGTACTTC.

To note about this clone: Other nucleotide sequences in the sample specify the same CDR3. The V call is TRBV4-1, the J call TRBJ2-1; D is perhaps TRBD1 (5 bases). Trimming cost V 4 bases and J 4 bases, with 8 bases left between them. The germline gives CDR1 MGHRA, CDR2 YSYEKL. The CDR3 is made up of 13 amino acids. This CDR3 reads CASSRDSYNEQFF. CDR3 nucleotides: TGCGCCAGCAGCCGAGACAGTTACAATGAGCAGTTCTTC.

The rearrangement links TRBV2 to TRBJ1-2; 9 bases line up with TRBD1. The CDR3 is 12 residues long. V gave up 10 bases and J gave up 2 bases; unmatched junction bases: 2. CDR1 is SNHLY, CDR2 FYNNEI, per germline. CDR3 bases: TGTGCCACAGGGACAGGGAACTATGGCTACACCTTC. Its translation is CATGTGNYGYTF.

The chain has TRBV29-1 and TRBJ1-1; the D is unclear. V lost 4 bases and J lost 2, with 11 bases in between. Germline values: CDR1 SQVTM, CDR2 ANQGSEA. The CDR3 loop spans 13 amino acids. CDR3 residues: CSVAARQNTEAFF. The CDR3 coding sequence is TGCAGCGTTGCGGCCCGTCAAAACACTGAAGCTTTCTTT.

This chain links TRBV9 with TRBJ2-3, with 14 bases aligning to TRBD2. The CDR3 has 18 residues. Germline CDR1 reads SGDLS; CDR2 reads YYNGEE. V lost 3 bases to trimming and J lost 2 bases; unmatched junction nucleotides: 8. CDR3 coding DNA: TGTGCCAGCAGCGACGGACTAGCGGGGGGAAGGCCCACAGATACGCAGTATTTT. Translated: CASSDGLAGGRPTDTQYF.

The V call is TRBV10-3, the J call TRBJ2-7; the D gene is possibly TRBD1 (5 bases). The CDR3 covers 14 residues. Germline CDR1 is ENHRY and CDR2 is SYGVKD. V was pared by 0 bases and J by 3 bases, with 9 bases between. As DNA, the CDR3 is TGTGCCATCAGTGAGTCGAGACAGAGCTACGAGCAGTACTTC. Protein product: CAISESRQSYEQYF.

The rearrangement joins TRBV19 to TRBJ1-5, with D possibly matching TRBD1 (6 bases). The ends were cut back, 3 bases at V and 3 bases at J, with 21 bases in the middle. The CDR3 has 18 residues. Germline V CDR1 and CDR2: LNHDA, SQIVND (reference sequence). The CDR3 bases are TGTGCCAGTAGTATCCAACCCCACAGGGCAGGGCACAATCAGCCCCAGCATTTT. Its translation: CASSIQPHRAGHNQPQHF.

The CDR3 region is CASARDTEAFF. In nucleotides, the CDR3 is TGTGCCAGCGCGAGGGACACTGAAGCTTTCTTT. This chain links TRBV28 with TRBJ1-1, with D unclear. Deletions cut 8 bases from V and 3 bases from J, with 7 bases between. CDR1 and CDR2 (germline): MDHEN, SYDVKM. The CDR3 is made up of 11 amino acids.